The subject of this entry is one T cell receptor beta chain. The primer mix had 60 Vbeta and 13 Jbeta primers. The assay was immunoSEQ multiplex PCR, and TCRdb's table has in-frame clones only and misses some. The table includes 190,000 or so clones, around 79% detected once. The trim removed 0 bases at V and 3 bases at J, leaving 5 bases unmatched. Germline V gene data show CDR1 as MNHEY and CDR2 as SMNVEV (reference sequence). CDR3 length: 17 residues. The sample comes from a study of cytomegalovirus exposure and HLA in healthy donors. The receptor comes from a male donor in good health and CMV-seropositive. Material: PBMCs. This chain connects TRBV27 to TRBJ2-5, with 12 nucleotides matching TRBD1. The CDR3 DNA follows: TGTGCCAGCAGTTTATCGGGACAGGGGGCGGAAGAAGAGACCCAGTACTTC. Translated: CASSLSGQGAEEETQYF.